The T cell receptor beta chain under discussion was sequenced for a study of human T cells and chemical hapten exposure. Time point specified: patch test 1, 2 weeks after DPC sensitization. The sample's treatment: therapeutic diphenylcyclopropenone sensitization with weekly scalp DPC. Separate cDNA molecules received unique molecular identifiers, which the library attached to them. TCRdb re-analysed the RACE reads in MiXCR, keeping a single row per CDR3 protein. Among about 100,000 distinct CDR3 sequences, 11% were seen once, and the ten largest hold roughly 3.5%. Trimming removed 3 bases from V and 4 bases from J; junction bases left unmatched: 12. CDR1 is SGHKS, CDR2 YYEKEE, per germline (reference sequence). This CDR3 has 17 residues.

The sequenced sample was whole blood, obtained in connection with sensitization to the hapten diphenylcyclopropenone (DPC). The rearrangement joins TRBV5-5 to TRBJ2-1; TRBD2 matches 8 bases. The sequence was collected from a woman in her thirties or forties with alopecia areata. Some clones in this sample may be carry-over from other donors' samples. The CDR3 DNA follows: TGTGCCAGCAGCTCTGGAAAAGCGGGAGCGGGGTACAATGAGCAGTTCTTC. Amino acids: CASSSGKAGAGYNEQFF.